A selection of T cell receptor beta chains follows, all from one sample in a study of T cell changes during pregnancy in multiple sclerosis. Assay used: immunoSEQ multiplex PCR; TCRdb lists only in-frame clones, some missing. The sample lists 75,000 to 95,000 clones, approximately 90% occurring once. This sample comprised peripheral blood, obtained before pregnancy. These receptor sequences come from a female donor with multiple sclerosis, enrolled in a pregnancy study. The conserved cysteine and the conserved F or W are not part of the CDR3 here. D genes are given only for firm matches. Expanded clones are given a class, and other clones once, few, many or no size at all.

V	size	D	CDR3
TRBV6-6	-	-	ASSSISPQGNEKLF
TRBV19	-	TRBD1	ASSRAGTGGGYGYT
TRBV2	-	TRBD2	ASWPELPGLAGVETQY
TRBV27	-	-	ASSSGLLNTEAF
TRBV7-9	-	TRBD2	ASSRTSGSYEQY
TRBV28	once	-	ATRNSYEQY
TRBV27	-	TRBD2	ASSNSGGAFNEQF
TRBV7-9	-	TRBD1	AGATGQSYEQY
TRBV27	once	TRBD2	ASKGLASGANVLT
TRBV25-1	-	-	ASSDLLYEQY
TRBV9	-	-	ANSGRQYGYT
TRBV5-1	-	TRBD1	ASSAWTGGEQY
TRBV11-2	-	-	ASSPRRGKLDTQY
TRBV29-1	-	-	SVNREQETQY
TRBV27	-	TRBD1	ASSRQGFGRGEQY
TRBV4-1	-	TRBD2	ASSQEGGPTSGSAVQF
TRBV5-1	-	-	ASAGQNTEAF
TRBV12-5	-	-	ASGSTRPSGNTIY
TRBV7-3	-	TRBD2	ASSLMGRTSGVRDTDTQY
TRBV2	-	TRBD1	ASLGQDYGYT
TRBV6-1	-	TRBD1	ASRADRGQGQPQH
TRBV5-1	once	TRBD1	ASSLGDRNYGYT
TRBV7-9	-	-	ASEDMNTEAF
TRBV5-1	-	TRBD1	ASSLTGEFSGNTIY
TRBV21-1	-	-	ASSKDPTREVGTCYGYT
TRBV10-3	-	-	AISDPNGAGELF
TRBV29-1	-	-	SVGGSYEQY
TRBV30	-	-	AGETEAF
TRBV2	-	-	ASSASRLHTGELF
TRBV5-6	-	TRBD1	ASSLRDSALGYT
TRBV4-2	-	TRBD1	ASSLVQGTNEKLF
TRBV5-8	-	-	ASSSSGYSYNEQF
TRBV5-4	-	-	ASSSGEGGARTGELF
TRBV6-5	-	-	ASSYSFDEGTDTQY
TRBV10-3	once	-	AISETVNYGYT
TRBV4-1	once	TRBD1	ASSLRQGNQYEQY
TRBV5-4	once	-	ASSLTTASYNEQF
TRBV7-9	-	-	ASSFPGTHHNEQF
TRBV7-9	-	-	ASSLMGGTEAF
TRBV6-1	-	-	ASSARNTEAF
TRBV5-6	-	TRBD1	ASSLLGQGTNTGELF
TRBV19	-	TRBD1	ATRGTGFSGANVLT
TRBV2	-	-	ASSEALAGTRHIQY
TRBV7-9	-	-	ASSLGQGPTDTQY
TRBV19	-	TRBD2	ASSPSGSTDTQY
TRBV7-6	-	-	ASSDDNSWKAFSEQF
TRBV10-3	-	TRBD1	AISGDRRSGYT
TRBV19	-	TRBD1	ASSPNRGGNQPQH
TRBV30	-	TRBD1	AWSPGGGGYGYT
TRBV9	-	-	ASNPPGRGSIQY
TRBV19	-	-	ASSIGGSPLH
TRBV10-1	few	TRBD1	ASIPGQGSTSFEAF
TRBV6-5	few	TRBD1	ASIPTGGYNSPLH
TRBV28	-	-	ASTGPAAYEQY
TRBV11-2	-	-	ASSQNFNQPQH